The present entry profiles one T cell receptor (beta chain) with its context. The antigen it recognizes is unknown. Base quality data are lacking; no much larger clone is found one base away. The library came from the immunoSEQ multiplex PCR assay. TCRdb's version of the immuneACCESS table is confined to in-frame rearrangements and falls short of the full clone set. An unresolved V gene accounts for under half of the shortfall where checked; the remainder is of unknown origin. For this sample the table gives about 94,000 clones, of which about 93% were detected only once. The biggest ten clones account for 0.99% of the sample. This specimen belongs to a study of T cell changes during pregnancy in multiple sclerosis (dated by TCRdb to the late 2010s). Context from the whole study: The study looked at changes in the T cell repertoire across pregnancy in women with multiple sclerosis.

Measured from the cysteine to the phenylalanine, the CDR3 is 12 residues long. Only the CDR3 part of the read is kept: 36 bases, read in frame from the first base. The germline V gene supplies CDR1 MDHEN and CDR2 SYDVKM. V is pared back by 6 bases and J by 5 bases, with 7 bases lying between the germline termini. The receptor chain draws on TRBV28 and TRBJ2-2, with no confidently assigned D gene. This sequence originates from a female donor with multiple sclerosis, enrolled in a pregnancy study. The sequenced sample was peripheral blood, obtained after pregnancy. The nucleotides read TGTGCCAGCAGCCTTCGGACCGGGGAGCTGTTTTTT. The encoded protein is CASSLRTGELFF. The full variable domain, completed from the reference TRBV28 and TRBJ2-2 proteins outside the CDR3, reads DVKVTQSSRYLVKRTGEKVFLECVQDMDHENMFWYRQDPGLGLRLIYFSYDVKMKEKGDIPEGYSVSREKKERFSLILESASTNQTSMYLCASSLRTGELFFGEGSRLTVL.